This T cell receptor beta chain was captured by sequencing in a study of T cell clones after liver transplantation. General study points: Small, mixed patient groups and varying post-transplant times limit these conclusions.

As concerns this clone: Its antigen is undetermined.

This CDR3 spans 13 amino acids. The germline V gene encodes CDR1 MNHEY and CDR2 SVGAGI. Trimming took 6 bases from V and 2 from J, leaving 10 bases between them. Assay: immunoSEQ multiplex PCR; the TCRdb copy retains only in-frame clones and omits some. This sample has roughly 65,000 clones, with roughly 92% found just once. The gene calls are TRBV6-5 and TRBJ2-5; D gene unclear. Source: CD4+ T cells from blood, taken about 26 months after liver transplant. This TCR derives from a human patient who received a liver transplant. Some T cells may be provided by the graft donor. Here the CDR3 DNA reads TGTGCCAGCAGAGACCATAGACAAGAGACCCAGTACTTC. Translation: CASRDHRQETQYF.